Following are 27 T cell receptor beta chains from one sample sequenced in a study of T-cell reconstitution after alpha-beta-depleted transplantation in children. A TCRbeta library incorporating unique molecular identifiers was prepared. TCRdb redid the calling of the PCR reads with MiXCR, one entry per CDR3 protein. This table holds about half a million distinct CDR3 sequences, around 13% found once. This sample comprised PBMCs from the stem cell graft donor, obtained from the stem cell graft. All receptors come from a human donor who donated a stem cell graft to a child with combined immunodeficiency.

This clonotype was picked up a small number of times. The CDR3 protein is CAGGIGEQFF. The CDR3 DNA sequence: TGTGCCGGCGGGATCGGTGAGCAGTTCTTC. This rearrangement joins TRBV30 to TRBJ2-1, with D maybe TRBD2 (6 bases). Germline V CDR1 and CDR2: GTSNPN, SVGIG (reference sequence). The CDR3 runs to 10 residues. V gave up 8 bases and J gave up 9 bases, with 11 bases separating them. The variable domain in full, with the rest retrieved from reference TRBV30 and TRBJ2-1, is SQTIHQWPATLVQPVGSPLSLECTVEGTSNPNLYWYRQAAGRGLQLLFYSVGIGQISSEVPQNLSASRPQDRQFILSSKKLLLSDSGFYLCAGGIGEQFFGPGTRLTVL.

The rearrangement uses TRBV6-1 and TRBJ2-6, with 11 bases fitting TRBD1. The CDR3 has 15 amino acids. Germline CDR1 is MNHNS and CDR2 is SASEGT. The V segment lost 11 bases and the J segment 4 bases; nucleotides outside the gene matches: 7. Written as DNA, the CDR3 is TGTGCCGGTGGACAGGGGGCTACAGGGGCCAACGTCCTGACTTTC. It translates to CAGGQGATGANVLTF.

The sample holds a few counts of this clonotype. V gene TRBV20-1 combines with J gene TRBJ2-2, with 9 bases aligning to TRBD2. CDR1 is DFQATT and CDR2 is SNEGSKA in the germline V gene (reference sequence). The V segment lost 6 bases and the J segment 5 bases; nucleotides outside the gene matches: 10. The CDR3 has 15 residues. The CDR3 reads CSATAGGPLTGELFF. CDR3 DNA sequence: TGCAGTGCAACAGCGGGGGGCCCTCTTACCGGGGAGCTGTTTTTT.

This clonotype was detected a few times. The chain links TRBV13 to TRBJ2-7; 7 nucleotides line up with TRBD1. Unmatched junction bases numbered 7, after V lost 3 bases and J lost 2 bases. This CDR3 comprises 15 residues. Germline values: CDR1 PRHDT, CDR2 FYEKMQ (reference sequence). CDR3 region: CASSFRQGLPYEQYF. CDR3 in DNA: TGTGCCAGCAGCTTCCGACAGGGTCTTCCCTACGAGCAGTACTTC.

This clonotype was observed a handful of times. This rearrangement joins TRBV4-2 to TRBJ2-7; tentatively, D is TRBD2 (5 bases). V dropped 0 bases and J dropped 4 bases, with 13 bases sitting between them. CDR3 size: 15 residues. Germline CDR1 is LGHNA and CDR2 is YNFKEQ. The CDR3 loop is CASSQDRGGFYEQYF. The CDR3 DNA is TGTGCCAGCAGCCAAGACCGGGGTGGGTTTTACGAGCAGTACTTC.

A few counts support this clonotype. The chain recombines TRBV7-9 with TRBJ2-7, with a tentative D call TRBD1 (6 bases). Germline V gene data show CDR1 as SEHNR and CDR2 as FQNEAQ (reference sequence). Trimming pared 3 bases from V and 9 bases from J, leaving 18 bases between. This CDR3 is built from 14 residues. The CDR3 loop is CASSLGASGKRQYF. The CDR3 region has the DNA TGTGCCAGCAGCTTGGGGGCCTCGGGGAAAAGGCAGTACTTC.

The chain uses TRBV6-4 and TRBJ2-1, with D possibly matching TRBD2 (6 bases). Per germline, CDR1 MRHNA and CDR2 SNTAGT. The CDR3 spans 17 residues. Trimming cost V 6 bases and J 0 bases, with 18 bases left between them. CDR3 loop: CASSPSGGVVSYNEQFF. The CDR3 DNA follows: TGTGCCAGCAGCCCCTCCGGGGGAGTCGTCTCCTACAATGAGCAGTTCTTC.

The chain combines TRBV10-3 with TRBJ1-2; a weak D match, TRBD1 (6 bases). The CDR3 spans 13 residues. Trimming cost V 2 bases and J 6 bases, with 10 bases left between them. CDR1 and CDR2 (germline): ENHRY, SYGVKD. The chain's CDR3 is CAISEGSGDGYTF. DNA of the CDR3: TGTGCCATCAGTGAGGGATCAGGGGATGGCTACACCTTC.

This clonotype was recorded at least ten times. A junction boundary mismatches the germline segment, possibly from a read error. The chain combines TRBV29-1 with TRBJ2-5, with D hard to call. The germline CDR1 and CDR2 sequences are SQVTM and ANQGSEA. This CDR3 region has 11 residues. In DNA form, the CDR3 reads TGCAGCACCGATATACAAGGGACCCAGTACTTC. This translates into CSTDIQGTQYF.

This clonotype was found a few times. The chain links TRBV6-2 or TRBV6-3 to TRBJ2-1; D perhaps matches TRBD1 (6 bases). The CDR3 totals 21 residues. Germline V lookup: CDR1 MNHEY, CDR2 SVGEGT. V shed 0 bases and J shed 7 bases, with 31 bases lying between them. The CDR3, as DNA: TGTGCCAGCAGTTACTCCCCGGGATATGAGTTATACCGGACAGTTAATAATGAGCAGTTCTTC. This sequence encodes CASSYSPGYELYRTVNNEQFF.

The sample holds many counts of this clonotype. The V call is TRBV20-1, the J call TRBJ1-5; TRBD1 is a possible D gene (5 bases). This CDR3 has 13 amino acids. The germline V gene has CDR1 DFQATT and CDR2 SNEGSKA (reference sequence). V was shortened by 6 bases and J by 2 bases, with 11 bases between the two germline ends. The CDR3 DNA is TGCAGTGCCCAAGGAGGGGGCAATCAGCCCCAGCATTTT. It is translated as CSAQGGGNQPQHF.

V is TRBV5-1 and J is TRBJ2-7, with D possibly matching TRBD1 (6 bases). CDR1 and CDR2 from the germline V gene are SGHRS and YFSETQ. The CDR3 sequence is 12 residues long. V gave up 4 bases and J gave up 7 bases, with 12 bases separating them. The CDR3 reads CASSVGATEQYF. The CDR3 region has the DNA TGCGCCAGCAGCGTGGGGGCGACAGAGCAGTACTTC. Together with reference TRBV5-1 and TRBJ2-7, the CDR3 gives the full variable domain: KAGVTQTPRYLIKTRGQQVTLSCSPISGHRSVSWYQQTPGQGLQFLFEYFSETQRNKGNFPGRFSGRQFSNSRSEMNVSTLELGDSALYLCASSVGATEQYFGPGTRLTVT.

This sequence joins TRBV25-1 and TRBJ2-1; D gene unclear. Per germline, CDR1 MGHDK and CDR2 SYGVNS. CDR3 length equals 12 residues. V was clipped by 0 bases and J by 13 bases, with 10 bases between them. The CDR3 is CASSEYPPQQFF. CDR3 DNA: TGTGCCAGCAGTGAATATCCCCCCCAACAGTTCTTC.

The DNA of the CDR3 is TGTGCCAGCAACACCCCGTGGGGCCAGAGGAACAGCACAGATACGCAGTATTTT. Amino acid sequence: CASNTPWGQRNSTDTQYF. The chain uses TRBV28 and TRBJ2-3; D perhaps matches TRBD1 (5 bases). The CDR3 runs to 18 residues. The V gene's germline CDR1 is MDHEN and CDR2 SYDVKM. Deletions cut 7 bases from V and 0 bases from J, with 23 bases between.

This clonotype was detected many times. V usage is TRBV11-2 and J usage is TRBJ2-7; D not resolved. The CDR3 is 13 amino acids. Trimming left V 0 bases short and J 6 bases short, with 9 bases between. Germline CDR1 SGHAT, CDR2 FQNNGV. The CDR3 loop reads CASSLDRTTEQYF. The CDR3, as DNA: TGTGCCAGCAGCTTAGATAGAACAACCGAGCAGTACTTC.

CDR3 amino acids: CASSEYYPGSHGGSSTDTQYF. The CDR3 DNA sequence: TGTGCCAGCAGTGAATATTATCCCGGCTCCCACGGGGGTTCTAGCACAGATACGCAGTATTTT. The chain is built from TRBV25-1 and TRBJ2-3, with D possibly TRBD2 on 6 matching bases. Trimming removed 0 bases at V and 0 bases at J, with 25 bases between. The length of the CDR3 is 21 residues. Germline V gives CDR1 MGHDK, CDR2 SYGVNS.

This clonotype was counted between two and nine times. J is TRBJ1-2 and V is TRBV4-3; D is ambiguous. The CDR3 loop spans 16 amino acids. The germline V gene encodes CDR1 LGHNA and CDR2 YSLEER. Between the trimmed V and J ends, which lost 0 bases and 4 bases, there was a span of 15 bases. In nucleotides, the CDR3 is TGCGCCAGCAGCCAAGAAGCCCTCCGCGGGCCCTATGGCTACACCTTC. This translates into CASSQEALRGPYGYTF.

The gene calls are TRBV20-1 and TRBJ2-5; D tentatively reads TRBD1 or TRBD2 (5 bases each). V lost 0 bases and J lost 7, with 18 bases in between. This CDR3 has 15 residues. CDR1 DFQATT and CDR2 SNEGSKA come from the germline V gene (reference sequence). In DNA form, the CDR3 reads TGCAGTGCTAGAGATGGGGACCAGACAACAGGGACCCAGTACTTC. This gives the protein CSARDGDQTTGTQYF.

This clonotype was counted at least ten times. This sequence joins TRBV4-3 and TRBJ2-1; D gene unclear. V dropped 1 base and J dropped 2 bases, with 12 bases sitting between them. Germline loops: CDR1 LGHNA, CDR2 YSLEER. CDR3 length: 16 residues. The CDR3 sequence: CASSQGLADAYNEQFF. Written as DNA, the CDR3 is TGCGCCAGCAGCCAAGGGTTGGCGGACGCCTACAATGAGCAGTTCTTC.

This clonotype was recorded a few times. The CDR3 sequence is CAISQPGLSTGELFF. The CDR3 region has the DNA TGTGCCATCAGTCAGCCGGGACTCAGCACCGGGGAGCTGTTTTTT. The J gene is TRBJ2-2, the V gene TRBV10-3; possible D gene TRBD2, 6 bases. The CDR3 contains 15 residues. V lost 5 bases and J lost 4, with 14 bases in between. CDR1 ENHRY and CDR2 SYGVKD come from the germline V gene.

The rearrangement links TRBV10-3 to TRBJ1-5, with D uncertain. Trimming cost V 10 bases and J 0 bases, with 13 bases left between them. The CDR3 contains 14 residues. Germline CDR1 ENHRY, CDR2 SYGVKD. For the CDR3, the DNA is TGTGCCACATCAGGCGAATATAGCAATCAGCCCCAGCATTTT. Translation gives CATSGEYSNQPQHF.

In its sample, this clonotype was seen many times. The J gene is TRBJ2-3, the V gene TRBV2; 10 bases are a match to TRBD2. CDR3 length equals 17 residues. The germline V gene has CDR1 SNHLY and CDR2 FYNNEI. V trimming: 4 bases; J trimming: 2 bases; junction bases outside the gene matches: 9. The CDR3 DNA sequence: TGTGCCAGCAGTGTGGCGGCTAGCGGGGGCCCCACAGATACGCAGTATTTT. Its translation is CASSVAASGGPTDTQYF.

The DNA of the CDR3 is TGTGCCAGCAGCGCACTACTAGCGGGAGAAAACGAGCAGTACTTC. Translation gives CASSALLAGENEQYF. The chain couples TRBV9 to TRBJ2-7; 11 bases map to TRBD2. Germline V gives CDR1 SGDLS, CDR2 YYNGEE. The CDR3 totals 15 residues. J gave up 5 bases and V 3 bases, and 7 bases lay outside the gene matches.

This clonotype was counted at least ten times. The V call is TRBV6-5, the J call TRBJ1-2; a possible D gene is TRBD1 (6 bases). CDR3 length: 15 residues. The germline CDR1 and CDR2 sequences are MNHEY and SVGAGI. Trimming took 0 bases from V and 8 from J, leaving 16 bases between them. CDR3 DNA: TGTGCCAGCAGTTACTCGATTCCAGGGGCGTCCGGCTACACCTTC. It encodes CASSYSIPGASGYTF.

This clonotype showed up just a few times. The chain recombines TRBV10-3 with TRBJ1-1; D uncertain. V lost 4 bases to trimming and J lost 5 bases, with 11 bases between them. Germline CDR1 and CDR2: ENHRY and SYGVKD. This CDR3 comprises 13 residues. The CDR3, as DNA: TGTGCCATCAGTGGGACGCGCGGGACTGAAGCTTTCTTT. Translated: CAISGTRGTEAFF.

This clonotype was observed at least ten times. The chain couples TRBV12-3 or TRBV12-4 to TRBJ2-7; unclear D gene. There are 12 residues in the CDR3. Trimming stripped 8 bases from V and 3 bases from J, with 11 bases between. Here the CDR3 DNA reads TGTGCCAGCGGTGTAGGGCTCTACGAGCAGTACTTC. It specifies CASGVGLYEQYF.

This clonotype has a count of ten or more. The V and J genes are TRBV10-3 and TRBJ2-7; D is possibly TRBD1 (5 bases). V was trimmed by 0 bases and J by 1 base, leaving 10 bases between them. The CDR3 has 15 residues. CDR1 and CDR2 (germline): ENHRY, SYGVKD. As DNA, the CDR3 is TGTGCCATCAGTGAGTCGCCAGGGATATCCTACGAGCAGTACTTC. Translated, it gives CAISESPGISYEQYF.